Each of the 22 T cell receptor beta chains below was sequenced from the same sample in a study of cytomegalovirus exposure and HLA in healthy donors. This PCR relied on a set of 60 Vbeta primers and 13 Jbeta primers. Profiled with immunoSEQ multiplex PCR; TCRdb holds only in-frame clones, not every one. The table lists over 70,000 clones, roughly 78% of them singletons. The sequencing sample was made of PBMCs. These receptors all come from a male donor in good health and CMV-seropositive.

A few counts support this clone. The chain carries TRBV5-4 and TRBJ2-1; 12 bases line up with TRBD1. V lost 0 bases to trimming and J lost 7 bases; unmatched junction nucleotides: 14. The CDR3 has 19 amino acids. CDR1 SGHNT and CDR2 YYREEE come from the germline V gene (reference sequence). CDR3 residues: CASSLVVPGDRGPGNEQFF. CDR3 in DNA: TGTGCCAGCAGCTTGGTCGTCCCTGGGGACAGGGGGCCCGGGAATGAGCAGTTCTTC.

The gene calls are TRBV9 and TRBJ2-2; 9 bases are a match to TRBD2. The germline V gene encodes CDR1 SGDLS and CDR2 YYNGEE. V was pared by 2 bases and J by 6 bases, with 8 bases of the junction left unmatched. CDR3 length: 16 amino acids. The CDR3 protein is CASSVLGTSLPGELFF. In DNA, the CDR3 is TGTGCCAGCAGCGTTTTAGGGACTAGCCTTCCCGGGGAGCTGTTTTTT.

The gene calls are TRBV30 and TRBJ2-7; unclear D gene. The ends were cut back, 0 bases at V and 0 bases at J, with 12 bases in the middle. The CDR3 spans 15 residues. Germline values: CDR1 GTSNPN, CDR2 SVGIG (reference sequence). This CDR3 is CAWSVGNYLSYEQYF. CDR3 DNA sequence: TGTGCCTGGAGTGTGGGTAACTACCTCTCCTACGAGCAGTACTTC.

This clone was observed once. The V call is TRBV28, the J call TRBJ1-2; TRBD1 matches 8 bases. Germline values: CDR1 MDHEN, CDR2 SYDVKM. The CDR3 has 16 amino acids. J was trimmed by 2 bases and V by 2 bases; bases with no gene match: 7. This CDR3 reads CASSLQGTGGNYGYTF. CDR3 sequence (DNA): TGTGCCAGCAGTTTACAGGGGACAGGAGGGAACTATGGCTACACCTTC.

This clone was counted once. The chain is built from TRBV19 and TRBJ2-1; 8 bases are shared with TRBD1. The CDR3 contains 14 residues. Germline-derived CDR1 and CDR2 are LNHDA and SQIVND (reference sequence). J lost 9 bases, V lost 3 bases, and 7 bases had no gene match. CDR3 loop: CASSIRGPVVEQFF. In nucleotides, the CDR3 is TGTGCCAGTAGTATCAGGGGGCCGGTTGTTGAGCAGTTCTTC.

The rearrangement links TRBV5-1 to TRBJ2-2; no reliable D call. V was pared by 0 bases and J by 6 bases, with 6 bases between. The CDR3 runs to 13 residues. The germline gives CDR1 SGHRS, CDR2 YFSETQ. Here the CDR3 reads CASSLAVPGELFF. The CDR3, as DNA: TGCGCCAGCAGCTTGGCCGTCCCCGGGGAGCTGTTTTTT.

This sequence joins TRBV30 and TRBJ2-7, with D tentatively TRBD1 (6 bases). The CDR3 sequence is 15 residues long. V was trimmed by 3 bases and J by 2 bases, leaving 17 bases between them. Germline V CDR1 and CDR2: GTSNPN, SVGIG (reference sequence). CDR3 sequence reads: CAWSEAGALTYEQYF. Here the CDR3 DNA reads TGTGCCTGGAGCGAGGCAGGGGCCCTTACCTACGAGCAGTACTTC.

The CDR3 DNA follows: TGCGCCAGCAGTCCGGGACTTCAAGAGACCCAGTACTTC. This translates into CASSPGLQETQYF. V gene TRBV5-1 combines with J gene TRBJ2-5; perhaps TRBD2 as D (6 bases). Germline V CDR1 and CDR2: SGHRS, YFSETQ. The CDR3 runs 13 residues. Between the trimmed V and J ends, which lost 5 bases and 2 bases, there was a span of 10 bases.

The chain uses TRBV6-1 and TRBJ2-3; 9 nucleotides match TRBD2. After removal of 1 base from V and 2 bases from J, the junction contained 7 bases not matched to a gene. This CDR3 contains 17 residues. Per the germline V gene, CDR1 is MNHNS and CDR2 is SASEGT. CDR3 in DNA: TGTGCCAGCAGTGAAGATAGAGCGGGAGGACCCACAGATACGCAGTATTTT. Its protein is CASSEDRAGGPTDTQYF.

The chain has TRBV9 and TRBJ1-5; unclear D gene. The V end lost 0 bases, the J end lost 6 bases, and 7 bases lay between the germline ends. The CDR3 runs 13 residues. Germline V gene sequence: CDR1 SGDLS, CDR2 YYNGEE. In DNA, the CDR3 is TGTGCCAGCAGCGTAGAGGGAGCTCAGCCCCAGCATTTT. Encoded protein: CASSVEGAQPQHF.

Turning to this clone: A junction boundary mismatches the germline segment, possibly from a read error. This chain links TRBV2 with TRBJ1-4; 7 nucleotides align to TRBD1. The CDR3 length is 18 residues. The germline V gene has CDR1 SNHLY and CDR2 FYNNEI. CDR3: CASSEGSKGASTNEKLFF. The CDR3 DNA reads TGTGCCAGCAGCGAAGGGTCGAAGGGGGCCTCAACTAATGAAAAACTGTTTTTT.

V is TRBV29-1 and J is TRBJ2-1, with TRBD2 identical over 15 bases. The CDR3 consists of 16 residues. V lost 3 bases to trimming and J lost 8 bases; unmatched junction nucleotides: 8. In germline, CDR1 is SQVTM, CDR2 ANQGSEA. CDR3: CSVEGTSGRYVDEQFF. The CDR3 DNA reads TGCAGCGTTGAGGGGACTAGCGGGAGGTATGTTGATGAGCAGTTCTTC.

The chain links TRBV18 to TRBJ1-2, with D unclear. The CDR3 loop spans 15 amino acids. In germline, CDR1 is KGHSH, CDR2 LQKENI. V lost 3 bases and J lost 4, with 15 bases in between. Here the CDR3 DNA reads TGTGCCAGCTCACCCCCCACGCAGGTGGGCTATGGCTACACCTTC. Translated, it gives CASSPPTQVGYGYTF.

This clone was picked up one time. V usage is TRBV15 and J usage is TRBJ2-1; 8 bases fit TRBD2. The CDR3 has 16 residues. Trimming took 1 base from V and 6 from J; bases not matched to a gene: 8. CDR1 and CDR2 from the germline V gene are LNHNV and YYDKDF (reference sequence). CDR3 bases: TGTGCCACCAGCAGAGGAGTCCGGGAGGGTGGCAATGAGCAGTTCTTC. Translation gives CATSRGVREGGNEQFF.

This chain joins TRBV18 and TRBJ2-7; 7 nucleotides align to TRBD1. This CDR3 has 14 residues. The V and J ends lost 0 bases and 2 bases, in that order; junction bases with no gene match: 1. CDR1 is KGHSH, CDR2 LQKENI, per germline. This chain's CDR3 is CASSPPDRAYEQYF. The CDR3 DNA is TGTGCCAGCTCACCACCTGACAGGGCCTACGAGCAGTACTTC.

The V and J genes are TRBV6-6 and TRBJ2-1, with 11 bases lining up with TRBD2. The CDR3 covers 16 residues. Trimming at V came to 2 bases and at J to 5 bases, leaving 5 bases not matched to a gene. Germline-derived CDR1 and CDR2 are MNHNY and SVGAGI (reference sequence). CDR3 bases: TGTGCCAGCAGTTACGTGGTGACTAGCGGGGACAATGAGCAGTTCTTC. This sequence encodes CASSYVVTSGDNEQFF.

The rearrangement joins TRBV7-3 to TRBJ2-3; 13 bases line up with TRBD2. V dropped 5 bases and J dropped 6; count of bases not matched to a gene: 5. Germline V lookup: CDR1 SGHTA, CDR2 FQGTGA. The CDR3 totals 15 residues. The CDR3 bases are TGTGCCAGCAGCCCCAGGACTAGCGGGAGCGATACGCAGTATTTT. Translation gives CASSPRTSGSDTQYF.

CDR3 DNA: TGTGCCAGCAGCTTAGGAGGGACTAGCGGGATAACAGATACGCAGTATTTT. Protein: CASSLGGTSGITDTQYF. The J gene is TRBJ2-3, the V gene TRBV7-8; 13 nucleotides agree with TRBD2. Germline CDR1 and CDR2: SGHVS and FQNEAQ. J gave up 3 bases and V 1 base, and 4 bases lay outside the gene matches. The CDR3 has 17 amino acids.

The chain combines TRBV18 with TRBJ2-3, with TRBD2 matching over 10 bases. Germline CDR1 is KGHSH and CDR2 is LQKENI. V was pared by 2 bases and J by 0 bases, with 11 bases of the junction left unmatched. The CDR3 has 19 amino acids. The CDR3 sequence is CASSPTSGVRPDSTDTQYF. CDR3 coding DNA: TGTGCCAGCTCACCAACTAGCGGGGTCCGTCCAGATAGCACAGATACGCAGTATTTT.

This clone was counted between two and nine times. J is TRBJ1-4 and V is TRBV6-4, with unresolved D. Germline CDR1 and CDR2: MRHNA and SNTAGT. V lost 4 bases to trimming and J lost 0 bases, with 6 bases between them. This CDR3 is 14 amino acids long. In nucleotides, the CDR3 is TGTGCCAGCAGTGCAACTGCAACTAATGAAAAACTGTTTTTT. Protein: CASSATATNEKLFF.

The chain recombines TRBV5-6 with TRBJ2-3; 12 positions match TRBD2. The germline CDR1 and CDR2 sequences are SGHDT and YYEEEE. Unmatched junction bases numbered 9, after V lost 2 bases and J lost 5 bases. The CDR3 totals 17 residues. CDR3 region: CASSLSSGRARVDTQYF. The CDR3 DNA reads as TGTGCCAGCAGCTTATCTAGCGGGAGGGCCAGGGTAGATACGCAGTATTTT.

The gene calls are TRBV2 and TRBJ2-3; tentative D call: TRBD2 (6 bases). Germline V gene data show CDR1 as SNHLY and CDR2 as FYNNEI. This CDR3 has 14 amino acids. The V gene lost 7 bases and the J gene lost 8 bases, with 19 bases spanning the gap. The CDR3 DNA follows: TGTGCCAGCAATAAACGGGAGACTGGAGGTACGCAGTATTTT. Encoded protein: CASNKRETGGTQYF.